A selection of T cell receptor beta chains follows, all from one sample in a study of early T cells in non-severe SARS-CoV-2 infection. A single record per CDR3 protein comes from TCRdb applying MiXCR to the 5' RACE reads. The sample consists of 75,000 to 80,000 distinct CDR3 sequences, around 11% of them appearing once. The sample in question was whole blood, obtained at baseline. These receptors originate from an adult who was a healthcare worker with PCR-confirmed SARS-CoV-2 infection or an uninfected control (not recorded which). CDR3s include the opening cysteine and the closing phenylalanine or tryptophan. The order of the fields is V gene, D gene, J gene, clone size, CDR3 DNA, CDR3 protein. A D gene is named only where the DNA matches it firmly. Expanded clones get a size class; other rows say once, few or many, or leave the size out.

v_gene: TRBV29-1; d_gene: -; j_gene: TRBJ2-1; abundance: -; CDR3nt: TGCAGCGGGAAACCTTCAAGAAGCTCCTACAATGAGCAGTTCTTC; CDR3aa: CSGKPSRSSYNEQFF
v_gene: TRBV6-5; d_gene: TRBD1; j_gene: TRBJ1-5; abundance: -; CDR3nt: TGTGCCAGCAGTTACATACAGGGGGGTGAGCCCCAGCATTTT; CDR3aa: CASSYIQGGEPQHF
v_gene: TRBV5-6; d_gene: TRBD1; j_gene: TRBJ1-5; abundance: -; CDR3nt: TGTGCCAGCAGCCGGAAGGACAGGGGCAATCAGCCCCAGCATTTT; CDR3aa: CASSRKDRGNQPQHF
v_gene: TRBV11-1; d_gene: -; j_gene: TRBJ2-7; abundance: -; CDR3nt: TGTGCCAGCAGCTCCTCGGACTACGAGCAGTACTTC; CDR3aa: CASSSSDYEQYF
v_gene: TRBV30; d_gene: -; j_gene: TRBJ1-4; abundance: many; CDR3nt: TGTGCCTGGAGTGTAAGGGCAGGGAATAATGAAAAACTGTTTTTT; CDR3aa: CAWSVRAGNNEKLFF
v_gene: TRBV11-1; d_gene: TRBD1; j_gene: TRBJ2-7; abundance: few; CDR3nt: TGTGCCAGCAGCCCCCCGACAGGGGGCATCTACGAGCAGTACTTC; CDR3aa: CASSPPTGGIYEQYF
v_gene: TRBV20-1; d_gene: -; j_gene: TRBJ1-5; abundance: -; CDR3nt: TGCAGTGCTAGAGTCGAGACAGGCGGACAGCCCCAGCATTTT; CDR3aa: CSARVETGGQPQHF
v_gene: TRBV11-1; d_gene: -; j_gene: TRBJ1-1; abundance: few; CDR3nt: TGTGCCAGCAGCCCAGCGTGGCCCCGGAACACTGAAGCTTTCTTT; CDR3aa: CASSPAWPRNTEAFF
v_gene: TRBV7-2; d_gene: TRBD1; j_gene: TRBJ1-5; abundance: few; CDR3nt: TGTGCCAGCAGCCGGGACAGGGTGGATCAGCCCCAGCATTTT; CDR3aa: CASSRDRVDQPQHF
v_gene: TRBV5-6; d_gene: -; j_gene: TRBJ2-1; abundance: -; CDR3nt: TGTGCCAGCAGCTTGGGTACGGGGAGCTCCTACAATGAGCAGTTCTTC; CDR3aa: CASSLGTGSSYNEQFF
v_gene: TRBV6-2/TRBV6-3; d_gene: TRBD2; j_gene: TRBJ2-3; abundance: few; CDR3nt: TGTGCCAGCAGTTACAAGCGGGGGCTCACAGATACGCAGTATTTT; CDR3aa: CASSYKRGLTDTQYF
v_gene: TRBV15; d_gene: TRBD1; j_gene: TRBJ1-5; abundance: few; CDR3nt: TGTGCCACCAGCAGTGGACAGGGGGTAGAGCCCCAGCATTTT; CDR3aa: CATSSGQGVEPQHF
v_gene: TRBV10-3; d_gene: TRBD1; j_gene: TRBJ1-2; abundance: -; CDR3nt: TGTGCCATCACTGGGACAGGGAACACTCATGGCTACACCTTC; CDR3aa: CAITGTGNTHGYTF
v_gene: TRBV3-1; d_gene: -; j_gene: TRBJ1-4; abundance: few; CDR3nt: TGTGCCAGCAGCCCAACGGGAGTGGGTGAAAAACTGTTTTTT; CDR3aa: CASSPTGVGEKLFF
v_gene: TRBV12-3/TRBV12-4; d_gene: -; j_gene: TRBJ1-2; abundance: many; CDR3nt: TGTGCCAGCAGTCGGGGACAAAACTATGGCTACACCTTC; CDR3aa: CASSRGQNYGYTF
v_gene: TRBV7-9; d_gene: -; j_gene: TRBJ1-2; abundance: -; CDR3nt: TGTGCCAGCAGCTCGAGGGCGGGAGACTATGGCTACACCTTC; CDR3aa: CASSSRAGDYGYTF
v_gene: TRBV11-2; d_gene: -; j_gene: TRBJ1-2; abundance: few; CDR3nt: TGTGCCAGCAGCTTAGATAGTGGGGGCGGTTATGATGGCTACACCTTC; CDR3aa: CASSLDSGGGYDGYTF
v_gene: TRBV7-2; d_gene: -; j_gene: TRBJ2-3; abundance: many; CDR3nt: TGTGCCAGCAGGCGTGCGGCGGGACGAATGACAGATACGCAGTATTTT; CDR3aa: CASRRAAGRMTDTQYF
v_gene: TRBV20-1; d_gene: TRBD2; j_gene: TRBJ2-7; abundance: -; CDR3nt: TGCAGTGCTAGTTTCCCGCGACTAGCGGGGTCCAACGAGCAGTACTTC; CDR3aa: CSASFPRLAGSNEQYF
v_gene: TRBV5-5; d_gene: -; j_gene: TRBJ1-3; abundance: few; CDR3nt: TGTGCCAGCAGCCTTACAGCGGGGGCTGGAAACACCATATATTTT; CDR3aa: CASSLTAGAGNTIYF
v_gene: TRBV25-1; d_gene: -; j_gene: TRBJ2-3; abundance: many; CDR3nt: TGTGCCAGCAGCGGGGTCGGGGCCCAAGATACGCAGTATTTT; CDR3aa: CASSGVGAQDTQYF
v_gene: TRBV7-2; d_gene: -; j_gene: TRBJ1-1; abundance: few; CDR3nt: TGTGCCAGCAGGGAGGGTGGATGGAACACTGAAGCTTTCTTT; CDR3aa: CASREGGWNTEAFF
v_gene: TRBV3-1; d_gene: TRBD1; j_gene: TRBJ1-2; abundance: few; CDR3nt: TGTGCCAGCAGCCAAGCGGGACAGATCTATGGCTACACCTTC; CDR3aa: CASSQAGQIYGYTF
v_gene: TRBV6-5; d_gene: TRBD1; j_gene: TRBJ1-3; abundance: many; CDR3nt: TGTGCCAGCAGTTTGGGAATGACAGGGAGGGGAAACACCATATATTTT; CDR3aa: CASSLGMTGRGNTIYF
v_gene: TRBV7-6; d_gene: TRBD1; j_gene: TRBJ2-3; abundance: many; CDR3nt: TGTGCCAGCAGCGACGCCCTTAGGACAGGGGCCACAGATACTCAGTATTTT; CDR3aa: CASSDALRTGATDTQYF
v_gene: TRBV6-6; d_gene: -; j_gene: TRBJ2-1; abundance: few; CDR3nt: TGTGCCAGCACGGTAGGGGTTAATGAGCAGTTCTTC; CDR3aa: CASTVGVNEQFF
v_gene: TRBV11-2; d_gene: TRBD1; j_gene: TRBJ2-7; abundance: -; CDR3nt: TGTGCCAGTAGGACAGGGGGGTTTTCCGAGCAGTACTTC; CDR3aa: CASRTGGFSEQYF
v_gene: TRBV5-1; d_gene: -; j_gene: TRBJ2-3; abundance: -; CDR3nt: TGCGCCAGCAGCTTTTCGAGCAGTAGCACAGATACGCAGTATTTT; CDR3aa: CASSFSSSSTDTQYF
v_gene: TRBV25-1; d_gene: -; j_gene: TRBJ1-6; abundance: many; CDR3nt: TGTGCCAGCAGGGGGGGGAAGGTCTCCTATAATTCACCCCTCCACTTT; CDR3aa: CASRGGKVSYNSPLHF
v_gene: TRBV11-2; d_gene: TRBD2; j_gene: TRBJ2-3; abundance: -; CDR3nt: TGTGCCAGCAGCCCGGGGACTAGCGGTTACACAGATACGCAGTATTTT; CDR3aa: CASSPGTSGYTDTQYF
v_gene: TRBV25-1; d_gene: -; j_gene: TRBJ2-2; abundance: few; CDR3nt: TGTGCCAGCAGGGGTTTGTACACCGGGGAGCTGTTTTTT; CDR3aa: CASRGLYTGELFF
v_gene: TRBV5-1; d_gene: -; j_gene: TRBJ1-1; abundance: many; CDR3nt: TGCGCCAGCAGCTCCACGACACCGTGGAACACTGAAGCTTTCTTT; CDR3aa: CASSSTTPWNTEAFF
v_gene: TRBV7-2; d_gene: -; j_gene: TRBJ2-1; abundance: -; CDR3nt: TGTGCCAGCAGCACCCCCTCGTACGAGCAGTTCTTC; CDR3aa: CASSTPSYEQFF
v_gene: TRBV5-1; d_gene: TRBD1; j_gene: TRBJ1-6; abundance: many; CDR3nt: TGCGCCAGCAGCTTGGGACAGGGAAATTCACCCCTCCACTTT; CDR3aa: CASSLGQGNSPLHF
v_gene: TRBV3-1; d_gene: -; j_gene: TRBJ1-1; abundance: few; CDR3nt: TGTGCCAGCAGCCAATTTATAAGGAACACTGAAGCTTTCTTT; CDR3aa: CASSQFIRNTEAFF
v_gene: TRBV20-1; d_gene: TRBD1; j_gene: TRBJ1-1; abundance: many; CDR3nt: TGCAGTGCTACGAAACAGGGGGTCTCTGTTGAAGCTTTCTTT; CDR3aa: CSATKQGVSVEAFF
v_gene: TRBV5-5; d_gene: -; j_gene: TRBJ2-2; abundance: many; CDR3nt: TGTGCCAGCAGCCCAAGACCGGGACACAGCACCGGGGAGCTGTTTTTT; CDR3aa: CASSPRPGHSTGELFF
v_gene: TRBV6-2/TRBV6-3; d_gene: -; j_gene: TRBJ2-7; abundance: few; CDR3nt: TGTGCCAGCAGTTACGCGGGGAAGTTCTACGAGCAGTACTTC; CDR3aa: CASSYAGKFYEQYF
v_gene: TRBV6-5; d_gene: -; j_gene: TRBJ2-3; abundance: -; CDR3nt: TGTGCCAGCAGTTCCCCGCCCCCCACAGATACGCAGTATTTT; CDR3aa: CASSSPPPTDTQYF
v_gene: TRBV20-1; d_gene: TRBD1; j_gene: TRBJ2-7; abundance: many; CDR3nt: TGCAGTGCTAGAAGGACAGGGGAGACCTACGAGCAGTACTTC; CDR3aa: CSARRTGETYEQYF
v_gene: TRBV5-6; d_gene: -; j_gene: TRBJ2-5; abundance: -; CDR3nt: TGTGCCAGCGGCCGGGACAACCAAGAGACCCAGTACTTC; CDR3aa: CASGRDNQETQYF
v_gene: TRBV7-9; d_gene: TRBD2; j_gene: TRBJ2-2; abundance: few; CDR3nt: TGTGCCAGCAGCCTCAGACTAGCCAACGGGGAGCTGTTTTTT; CDR3aa: CASSLRLANGELFF
v_gene: TRBV28; d_gene: TRBD1; j_gene: TRBJ1-2; abundance: few; CDR3nt: TGTGCCAGCAGAAAACAGGGGGCGAACTATGGCTACACCTTC; CDR3aa: CASRKQGANYGYTF
v_gene: TRBV5-1; d_gene: -; j_gene: TRBJ1-4; abundance: few; CDR3nt: TGCGCCAGCAGCTTGGGAAGGGACCCCCTGGCAACTAATGAAAAACTGTTTTTT; CDR3aa: CASSLGRDPLATNEKLFF
v_gene: TRBV7-6; d_gene: -; j_gene: TRBJ2-1; abundance: -; CDR3nt: TGTGCCAGCAGCTTAGGACCGGGAAGCGGTGGGGAGCAGTTCTTC; CDR3aa: CASSLGPGSGGEQFF
v_gene: TRBV7-2; d_gene: -; j_gene: TRBJ2-5; abundance: few; CDR3nt: TGTGCCAGCAGCCCTAAGTACCAAGAGACCCAGTACTTC; CDR3aa: CASSPKYQETQYF
v_gene: TRBV20-1; d_gene: TRBD1; j_gene: TRBJ1-1; abundance: few; CDR3nt: TGCAGTGCTACGCCAGGGGGCCGTAGTGAAGCTTTCTTT; CDR3aa: CSATPGGRSEAFF
v_gene: TRBV9; d_gene: TRBD2; j_gene: TRBJ2-3; abundance: many; CDR3nt: TGTGCCAGCAGCGCCCCAGCGAATAGCGGGGCAGATACGCAGTATTTT; CDR3aa: CASSAPANSGADTQYF
v_gene: TRBV28; d_gene: -; j_gene: TRBJ2-3; abundance: few; CDR3nt: TGTGCCAGCAGTTTGTTGGCAACAGATACGCAGTATTTT; CDR3aa: CASSLLATDTQYF
v_gene: TRBV20-1; d_gene: TRBD1; j_gene: TRBJ1-2; abundance: many; CDR3nt: TGCAGTGCAAGGGACAGGGATAGGTATGGCTACACCTTC; CDR3aa: CSARDRDRYGYTF
v_gene: TRBV20-1; d_gene: TRBD2; j_gene: TRBJ2-1; abundance: -; CDR3nt: TGCAGTGCTAGAGTAGGTTCGAGCGGGGGGTTGGGTGAGCAGTTCTTC; CDR3aa: CSARVGSSGGLGEQFF
v_gene: TRBV12-3/TRBV12-4; d_gene: -; j_gene: TRBJ2-1; abundance: many; CDR3nt: TGTGCCAGCAGACGGACAGTAAATGAGCAGTTCTTC; CDR3aa: CASRRTVNEQFF
v_gene: TRBV5-4; d_gene: TRBD1; j_gene: TRBJ2-1; abundance: many; CDR3nt: TGTGCCAGCAGAGCCGGACAGGGCTACAATGAGCAGTTCTTC; CDR3aa: CASRAGQGYNEQFF
v_gene: TRBV20-1; d_gene: TRBD1; j_gene: TRBJ2-7; abundance: few; CDR3nt: TGCAGTGCTTTCCCCGGGACAGGGGGCTACGAGCAGTACTTC; CDR3aa: CSAFPGTGGYEQYF